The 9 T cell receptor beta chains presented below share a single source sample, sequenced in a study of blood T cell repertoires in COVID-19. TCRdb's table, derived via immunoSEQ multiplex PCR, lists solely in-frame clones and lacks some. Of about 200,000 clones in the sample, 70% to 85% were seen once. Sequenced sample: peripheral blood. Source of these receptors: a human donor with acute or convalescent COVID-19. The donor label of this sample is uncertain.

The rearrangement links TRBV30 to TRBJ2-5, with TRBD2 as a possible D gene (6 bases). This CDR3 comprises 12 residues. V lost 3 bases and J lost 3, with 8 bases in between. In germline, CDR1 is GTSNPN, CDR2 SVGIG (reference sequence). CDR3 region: CAWSTGEETQYF. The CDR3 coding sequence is TGTGCCTGGAGCACGGGAGAAGAGACCCAGTACTTC. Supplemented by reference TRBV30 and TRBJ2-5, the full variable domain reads SQTIHQWPATLVQPVGSPLSLECTVEGTSNPNLYWYRQAAGRGLQLLFYSVGIGQISSEVPQNLSASRPQDRQFILSSKKLLLSDSGFYLCAWSTGEETQYFGPGTRLLVL.

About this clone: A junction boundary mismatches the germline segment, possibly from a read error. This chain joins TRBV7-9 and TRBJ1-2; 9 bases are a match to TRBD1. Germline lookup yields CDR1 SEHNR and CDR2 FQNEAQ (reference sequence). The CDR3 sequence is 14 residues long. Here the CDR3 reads CASSRQGVDYGHTF. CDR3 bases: TGTGCCAGCAGCAGACAGGGGGTAGACTATGGCCACACCTTC.

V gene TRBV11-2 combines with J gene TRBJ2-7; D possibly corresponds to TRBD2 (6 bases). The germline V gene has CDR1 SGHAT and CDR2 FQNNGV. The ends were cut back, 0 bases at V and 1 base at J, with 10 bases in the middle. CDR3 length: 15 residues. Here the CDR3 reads CASSLERGTSYEQYF. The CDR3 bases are TGTGCCAGCAGCTTAGAGCGAGGGACTTCCTACGAGCAGTACTTC. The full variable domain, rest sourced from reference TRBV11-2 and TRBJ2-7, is EAGVAQSPRYKIIEKRQSVAFWCNPISGHATLYWYQQILGQGPKLLIQFQNNGVVDDSQLPKDRFSAERLKGVDSTLKIQPAKLEDSAVYLCASSLERGTSYEQYFGPGTRLTVT.

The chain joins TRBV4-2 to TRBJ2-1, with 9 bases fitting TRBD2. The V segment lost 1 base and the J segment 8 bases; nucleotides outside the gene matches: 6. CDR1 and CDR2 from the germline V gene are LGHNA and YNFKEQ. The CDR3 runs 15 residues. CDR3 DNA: TGTGCCAGCAGCCAAGGGGAGAGCGGGAGGTATGAGCAGTTCTTC. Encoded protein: CASSQGESGRYEQFF.

Here the CDR3 DNA reads TGTGCCAGCAGCCCGGGAGCCAAAAACATTCAGTACTTC. Encoded protein: CASSPGAKNIQYF. The chain carries TRBV6-5 and TRBJ2-4; the D is unclear. Germline V CDR1 and CDR2: MNHEY, SVGAGI. The CDR3 is made up of 13 amino acids. V was clipped by 6 bases and J by 0 bases, with 6 bases between them.

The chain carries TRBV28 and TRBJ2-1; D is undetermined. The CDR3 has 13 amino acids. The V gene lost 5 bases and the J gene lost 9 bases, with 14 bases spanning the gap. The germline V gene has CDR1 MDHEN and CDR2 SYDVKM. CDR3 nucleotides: TGTGCCAGCAGTCCCTCGCACCCCGGTGAGCAGTTCTTC. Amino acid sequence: CASSPSHPGEQFF.

Here the CDR3 DNA reads TGCGCCAGCAGCCAAGGGGCTGGGGGGGTACGAGAGACCCAGTACTTC. Protein: CASSQGAGGVRETQYF. V usage is TRBV4-1 and J usage is TRBJ2-5; 7 positions match TRBD2. The CDR3 extends over 16 amino acids. The V gene end was trimmed by 1 base and the J gene end by 4 bases; junction bases not matched to a gene: 9. Germline V gives CDR1 MGHRA, CDR2 YSYEKL.

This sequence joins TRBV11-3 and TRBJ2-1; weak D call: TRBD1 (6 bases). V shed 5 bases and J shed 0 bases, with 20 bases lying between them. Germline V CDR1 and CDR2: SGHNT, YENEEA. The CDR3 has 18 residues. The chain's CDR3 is CASSRGRGDLSSYNEQFF. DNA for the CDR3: TGTGCCAGCAGCCGGGGCAGGGGCGACTTGAGCTCCTACAATGAGCAGTTCTTC.

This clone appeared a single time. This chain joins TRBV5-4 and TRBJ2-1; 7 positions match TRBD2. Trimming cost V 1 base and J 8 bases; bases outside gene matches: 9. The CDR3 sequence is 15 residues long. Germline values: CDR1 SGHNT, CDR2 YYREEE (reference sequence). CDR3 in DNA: TGTGCCAGCAGCTTGAGTAGCGGGTTTGTCTATGAGCAGTTCTTC. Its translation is CASSLSSGFVYEQFF.